This TCR beta chain was identified in a study of blood T cell repertoires in COVID-19. Background on the study: Sample material is recorded as cDNA or gDNA derived from T cells, B-cell-depleted T cells, or PBMCs.

How the authors handled the data: It was from reference gene primer amplification that nucleated cell counts were estimated. Data came from immunoSEQ multiplex PCR; TCRdb stores just in-frame clones and leaves some out. V, J and clone size were drawn from that table, and D and trimming were deduced from the DNA. The sample holds over 250,000 clones, around four fifths seen once. The CDR3 is made up of 14 amino acids. Germline assignment: CDR1 MGHDK and CDR2 SYGVNS. The V gene end was trimmed by 4 bases and the J gene end by 0 bases; junction bases not matched to a gene: 1. This sequence was found in a woman aged 45-65 years who had recovered from COVID-19. The sequenced sample consisted of peripheral blood. This chain connects TRBV25-1 to TRBJ2-7, with 9 nucleotides matching TRBD1. The CDR3 DNA sequence: TGTGCCAGCAGTGGGACAGGGGTCTCCTACGAGCAGTACTTC. As protein: CASSGTGVSYEQYF.